Following are 17 T cell receptor beta chains from one sample sequenced in a study of T cell responses to AZD1222 COVID-19 vaccine (dated by TCRdb to 2020 to 2022). Library prep was done by the immunoSEQ multiplex PCR assay. The table comes from immuneACCESS by way of TCRdb, which keeps in-frame sequences with V and J called. Part of the clones is missing from these tables; in studies checked, under half for an unresolved V gene and the rest for unknown reasons. This sample has roughly 130,000 clones in its table, and 80% to 90% of those were observed once. Roughly 20% of the sample is in the top ten clones. Per the publication, the time point label means: baseline before first vaccination. Explained via the paper, the treatment or condition label denotes: meningococcal conjugate vaccine given as trial control. Sequenced material: peripheral blood, taken on day 0 of MenACWY control vaccination. The receptors derive from an adult in good health.

V gene TRBV11-2 combines with J gene TRBJ2-5; tentative D call: TRBD2 (7 bases). This CDR3 comprises 17 residues. V shed 3 bases and J shed 4 bases, with 21 bases lying between them. Germline V gene data show CDR1 as SGHAT and CDR2 as FQNNGV. CDR3 sequence: CASSFLRGGPPGETQYF. CDR3 DNA sequence: TGTGCCAGCAGCTTCCTCAGGGGAGGGCCGCCCGGAGAGACCCAGTACTTC.

The DNA of the CDR3 is TGCGCCAGCAGCTTGGGCTGGGGAGGCACCGGGGAGCTGTTTTTT. This encodes CASSLGWGGTGELFF. The rearrangement joins TRBV5-1 to TRBJ2-2; possibly TRBD2 for D (6 bases). V dropped 0 bases and J dropped 4 bases, with 10 bases sitting between them. The CDR3 is made up of 15 amino acids. Germline V gives CDR1 SGHRS, CDR2 YFSETQ.

In its sample, this clone was seen once. The gene calls are TRBV11-2 and TRBJ2-1; 14 bases line up with TRBD2. The CDR3 is 18 residues long. Per the germline V gene, CDR1 is SGHAT and CDR2 is FQNNGV. The trim removed 4 bases at V and 0 bases at J, leaving 5 bases unmatched. Here the CDR3 reads CASSWTGTSGSSYNEQFF. CDR3 in DNA: TGTGCCAGCAGCTGGACCGGGACTAGCGGGAGCTCCTACAATGAGCAGTTCTTC.

The rearrangement uses TRBV28 and TRBJ2-1; D uncertain. The CDR3 extends over 13 amino acids. Deletions cut 3 bases from V and 5 bases from J, with 8 bases between. In germline, CDR1 is MDHEN, CDR2 SYDVKM. The chain's CDR3 is CASSFDRNNEQFF. The DNA of the CDR3 is TGTGCCAGCAGTTTCGATAGAAACAATGAGCAGTTCTTC.

This sequence joins TRBV6-2 or TRBV6-3 and TRBJ1-2; D ambiguous. V was clipped by 5 bases and J by 0 bases, with 10 bases between them. The CDR3 sequence is 14 residues long. Germline V gives CDR1 MNHEY, CDR2 SVGEGT. In nucleotides, the CDR3 is TGTGCCAGCAGTGACGGCACACCTAACTATGGCTACACCTTC. Protein: CASSDGTPNYGYTF.

The chain has TRBV7-3 and TRBJ2-2; no clear D. Trimming shortened V by 0 bases and J by 2 bases, and 10 bases separated the two germline ends. This CDR3 has 16 amino acids. Germline-derived CDR1 and CDR2 are SGHTA and FQGTGA. The CDR3 sequence: CASSLTRTLNTGELFF. The CDR3 nucleotides are TGTGCCAGCAGCTTAACACGGACCCTTAACACCGGGGAGCTGTTTTTT.

V gene TRBV19 combines with J gene TRBJ1-2; possibly TRBD1 for D (6 bases). In germline, CDR1 is LNHDA, CDR2 SQIVND (reference sequence). V was shortened by 4 bases and J by 5 bases, with 11 bases between the two germline ends. The CDR3 runs 13 residues. The CDR3 coding sequence is TGTGCCAGTAGTAAACAGGGCAGGTATGGCTACACCTTC. Its protein is CASSKQGRYGYTF.

This chain joins TRBV5-1 and TRBJ2-7; D is perhaps TRBD2 (6 bases). Trimming removed 5 bases from V and 5 bases from J, with 17 bases in between. Looked up from germline, CDR1 is SGHRS and CDR2 is YFSETQ. The CDR3 consists of 14 residues. The CDR3: CASSAGLRRHEQYF. The CDR3 coding sequence is TGCGCCAGCAGTGCGGGACTCCGGAGGCACGAGCAGTACTTC.

V is TRBV29-1 and J is TRBJ2-1; D unclear. Per the germline V gene, CDR1 is SQVTM and CDR2 is ANQGSEA. The length of the CDR3 is 10 residues. V lost 4 bases and J 14 bases, leaving 12 bases between the germline ends. DNA of the CDR3: TGCAGCGTTGGTCAGGTACATGAGTTCTTC. Encoded protein: CSVGQVHEFF.

The CDR3 is CASSWEYDDTQYF. The CDR3 region has the DNA TGCGCCAGCAGCTGGGAATACGACGATACGCAGTATTTT. V is TRBV5-1 and J is TRBJ2-3; D gene unclear. V lost 3 bases and J lost 6, with 11 bases in between. The CDR3 is made up of 13 amino acids. Germline V gene data show CDR1 as SGHRS and CDR2 as YFSETQ. Filled out from reference TRBV5-1 and TRBJ2-3, the complete variable domain reads KAGVTQTPRYLIKTRGQQVTLSCSPISGHRSVSWYQQTPGQGLQFLFEYFSETQRNKGNFPGRFSGRQFSNSRSEMNVSTLELGDSALYLCASSWEYDDTQYFGPGTRLTVL.

The CDR3 sequence: CASRGVQGGTEAFF. The CDR3 region has the DNA TGTGCCAGCCGGGGGGTACAGGGGGGCACTGAAGCTTTCTTT. The chain employs TRBV2 and TRBJ1-1, with 8 bases aligning to TRBD1. The CDR3 covers 14 residues. In germline, CDR1 is SNHLY, CDR2 FYNNEI. The junction had 9 bases not matched to a gene; V was cut back by 8 bases and J by 4 bases.

The J gene is TRBJ1-4, the V gene TRBV5-6, with D possibly being TRBD1 (6 bases). CDR1 and CDR2 (germline): SGHDT, YYEEEE. The CDR3 contains 16 residues. The V end was cut by 4 bases, the J end by 6 bases, with 19 bases between. The CDR3 DNA reads TGTGCCAGCAGCCTGAGGGGGGCAGGGGTTTATGAAAAACTGTTTTTT. Encoded protein: CASSLRGAGVYEKLFF.

The rearrangement links TRBV12-3 or TRBV12-4 to TRBJ1-1; D remains unclear. CDR3 length: 12 residues. Trimming pared 6 bases from V and 3 bases from J, leaving 8 bases between. The CDR3 reads CASRRRDTEAFF. CDR3 in DNA: TGTGCCAGCAGAAGGAGAGACACTGAAGCTTTCTTT.

V usage is TRBV2 and J usage is TRBJ2-5; 8 nucleotides line up with TRBD2. CDR1 is SNHLY, CDR2 FYNNEI, per germline. There are 14 residues in the CDR3. V gave up 7 bases and J gave up 2 bases; unmatched junction bases: 6. The CDR3 coding sequence is TGTGCCAGCATTAACGGGAGGGGACAAGAGACCCAGTACTTC. Protein: CASINGRGQETQYF.

The chain employs TRBV6-2 or TRBV6-3 and TRBJ2-1; no firm D call. The ends were cut back, 5 bases at V and 9 bases at J, with 17 bases in the middle. This CDR3 spans 14 amino acids. Germline assignment: CDR1 MNHEY and CDR2 SVGEGT. CDR3 residues: CASSPLQTNSEQFF. The CDR3 DNA sequence: TGTGCCAGCAGTCCACTCCAGACCAACTCTGAGCAGTTCTTC.

This clone was seen once. The chain couples TRBV5-1 to TRBJ2-7, with a tentative D call TRBD2 (5 bases). V lost 0 bases, J lost 0 bases, and 10 bases lay in between. Germline V gene sequence: CDR1 SGHRS, CDR2 YFSETQ. The CDR3 loop spans 15 amino acids. The chain's CDR3 is CASSLGSAYSYEQYF. The DNA for the CDR3 is TGCGCCAGCAGCTTGGGTAGCGCCTACTCCTACGAGCAGTACTTC.

The CDR3 loop is CASSLEAGVGKETQYF. DNA for the CDR3: TGTGCCAGCAGCTTAGAAGCGGGAGTAGGAAAAGAGACCCAGTACTTC. The rearrangement links TRBV11-3 to TRBJ2-5; 8 bases line up with TRBD2. With 0 bases clipped from V and 3 bases from J, the junction kept 6 bases outside the gene matches. The germline gives CDR1 SGHNT, CDR2 YENEEA. This CDR3 region has 16 residues.